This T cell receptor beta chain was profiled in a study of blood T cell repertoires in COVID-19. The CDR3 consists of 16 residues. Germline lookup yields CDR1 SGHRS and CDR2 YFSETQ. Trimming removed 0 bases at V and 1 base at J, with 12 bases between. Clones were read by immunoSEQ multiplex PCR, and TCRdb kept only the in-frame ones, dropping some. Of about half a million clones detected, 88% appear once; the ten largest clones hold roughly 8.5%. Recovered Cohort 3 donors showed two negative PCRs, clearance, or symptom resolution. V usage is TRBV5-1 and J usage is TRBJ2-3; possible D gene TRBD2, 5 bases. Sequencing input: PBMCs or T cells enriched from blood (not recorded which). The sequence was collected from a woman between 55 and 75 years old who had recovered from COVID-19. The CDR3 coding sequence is TGCGCCAGCAGCTTGGGTTCCGGGGTTGGCACAGATACGCAGTATTTT. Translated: CASSLGSGVGTDTQYF.